A selection of T cell receptor beta chains follows, all from one sample in a study of shared clonotypes between healthy human individuals. The table came from immunoSEQ multiplex PCR; TCRdb's copy has only in-frame clones and leaves some out. The data show some 1,100,000 clones, around three quarters seen once. Input material: memory CD4+ T cells from PBMCs. The receptors were gathered from a man between 18 and 35 years old in good health. Some clones in this sample may be carry-over from other donors' samples. Both conserved end residues are part of each CDR3. Each record gives: J gene, D gene, clone size, V gene, CDR3 protein, CDR3 DNA. D genes are given only for firm matches. The size field is filled for only some rows; it gives once, few, many or a size class.

>TRBJ2-1|.|.|TRBV7-3
CASSLTRGAYNEQFF
TGTGCCAGCAGCTTAACGAGGGGAGCCTACAATGAGCAGTTCTTC
>TRBJ2-1|TRBD2|.|TRBV6-5
CASSYPTSGRASEQFF
TGTGCCAGCAGTTACCCGACTAGCGGGAGGGCCAGTGAGCAGTTCTTC
>TRBJ2-6|.|many|TRBV2
CASTLDRISGANVLTF
TGTGCCAGCACCCTGGACAGAATCTCTGGGGCCAACGTCCTGACTTTC
>TRBJ2-7|.|.|TRBV28
CASGGTSRHSYEQYF
TGTGCCAGCGGCGGTACCTCCAGGCACTCCTACGAGCAGTACTTC
>TRBJ1-4|.|once|TRBV28
CASSLVGDANEKLFF
TGTGCCAGCAGTTTAGTGGGGGATGCTAATGAAAAACTGTTTTTT
>TRBJ2-1|TRBD1|few|TRBV7-3
CASSFGQGREQFF
TGTGCCAGCAGCTTCGGACAGGGACGAGAGCAGTTCTTC
>TRBJ1-1|.|few|TRBV19
CASSILTENTEAFF
TGTGCCAGTAGTATACTGACAGAGAACACTGAAGCTTTCTTT
>TRBJ2-7|TRBD2|.|TRBV28
CASSPVAGVYEQYF
TGTGCCAGCAGCCCCGTGGCGGGAGTATACGAGCAGTACTTC
>TRBJ2-1|TRBD1|.|TRBV29-1
CSVPPGGAGNEQFF
TGCAGCGTTCCTCCAGGGGGCGCAGGCAATGAGCAGTTCTTC
>TRBJ1-1|.|few|TRBV4-2
CASSPQTGLNTEAFF
TGTGCCAGCAGCCCCCAGACAGGACTGAACACTGAAGCTTTCTTT
>TRBJ2-2|TRBD2|.|TRBV5-4
CASSLGGLAGDTGELFF
TGTGCCAGCAGCTTGGGAGGACTAGCGGGAGACACCGGGGAGCTGTTTTTT
>TRBJ2-2|TRBD1|.|TRBV28
CASRPRDRATGELFF
TGTGCCAGCAGGCCCCGGGACAGGGCAACCGGGGAGCTGTTTTTT
>TRBJ1-5|.|.|TRBV19
CASRDRGRVWQPQHF
TGTGCCAGTAGGGACAGAGGCCGAGTGTGGCAGCCCCAGCATTTT
>TRBJ2-7|TRBD1|.|TRBV7-3
CASSLIRGREQYF
TGTGCCAGCAGCTTAATCAGGGGGAGAGAGCAGTACTTC
>TRBJ1-1|.|.|TRBV7-2
CASSLGIDQLGEAFF
TGTGCCAGCAGCTTAGGAATTGACCAGCTGGGAGAAGCTTTCTTT